This T cell receptor (beta chain) was documented in a study of T cell responses to AZD1222 COVID-19 vaccine. Study-wide points: There were repertoire samples only from the period after the peak T cell response. The reported proportion of spike-specific TCRs targeting unmutated variant regions was nearly half.

Turning to this clone: Its antigen remains unknown.

Second-dose groups at about 4 or about 12 weeks were pooled. Looked up from germline, CDR1 is LNHDA and CDR2 is SQIVND (reference sequence). V was clipped by 6 bases and J by 7 bases, with 16 bases between them. The CDR3 loop spans 14 amino acids. Some clones are missing from TCRdb's copy, which holds only in-frame ones; the method was immunoSEQ multiplex PCR. Here the sample spans 40,000 to 55,000 clones, approximately 90% being singletons. This TCR derives from an adult who received the AZD1222 COVID-19 vaccine. Source: peripheral blood, taken 28 days after the second AZD1222 dose. The genes are TRBV19 and TRBJ1-5; D is unclear. CDR3 protein: CASREDWGGQPQHF. The CDR3 DNA sequence: TGTGCCAGTAGGGAAGACTGGGGAGGCCAGCCCCAGCATTTT.